These 24 T cell receptor beta chains originate from one sample sequenced in a study of cytomegalovirus exposure and HLA in healthy donors. The PCR contained 60 Vbeta and 13 Jbeta primers. TCRdb's copy holds only in-frame clones and misses some; the assay was immunoSEQ multiplex PCR. The repertoire holds about 200,000 clones, with around 77% as singletons. Sequences were obtained from PBMCs. Source of these receptors: a woman younger than 45 in good health and CMV-seronegative.

The genes are TRBV11-1 and TRBJ1-1, with 7 bases lining up with TRBD1. The J segment lost 6 bases and the V segment lost 5 bases, leaving 12 bases of the junction unmatched. Germline lookup yields CDR1 SGHAT and CDR2 FQDESV (reference sequence). The CDR3 runs to 15 residues. The CDR3 protein is CASSAERGLGPEAFF. The CDR3 DNA is TGTGCCAGCAGCGCAGAAAGGGGGCTAGGGCCTGAAGCTTTCTTT. Combining the CDR3 with reference TRBV11-1 and TRBJ1-1 gives the whole variable domain EAEVAQSPRYKITEKSQAVAFWCDPISGHATLYWYRQILGQGPELLVQFQDESVVDDSQLPKDRFSAERLKGVDSTLKIQPAELGDSAMYLCASSAERGLGPEAFFGQGTRLTVV.

The V and J genes are TRBV2 and TRBJ1-1; TRBD1 is a possible D gene (5 bases). The CDR3 covers 15 residues. Per the germline V gene, CDR1 is SNHLY and CDR2 is FYNNEI. Deletions cut 6 bases from V and 1 base from J, with 15 bases between. CDR3 in amino acids: CASRVVGVRNTEAFF. The CDR3 bases are TGTGCCAGCAGGGTGGTAGGGGTGCGGAACACTGAAGCTTTCTTT.

This chain connects TRBV28 to TRBJ2-2; 7 nucleotides agree with TRBD2. From germline, CDR1 is MDHEN and CDR2 SYDVKM. The CDR3 has 15 amino acids. Trimming removed 5 bases from V and 3 bases from J; junction bases left unmatched: 6. The CDR3 nucleotides are TGTGCCAGCAGTCCCTGGGGGGGGGACACCGGGGAGCTGTTTTTT. This codes for CASSPWGGDTGELFF.

This clone was observed a single time. The genes are TRBV6-1 and TRBJ2-7; 8 bases map to TRBD2. After removal of 3 bases from V and 6 bases from J, the junction contained 10 bases not matched to a gene. Germline loops: CDR1 MNHNS, CDR2 SASEGT. The CDR3 loop spans 15 amino acids. CDR3 DNA: TGTGCCAGCAGTGAGCGGGGGGCGGGGACCCTCGAGCAGTACTTC. Translating it yields CASSERGAGTLEQYF.

The V gene is TRBV6-5, the J gene TRBJ2-7, with TRBD2 as a possible D gene (6 bases). CDR1 MNHEY and CDR2 SVGAGI come from the germline V gene. There are 13 residues in the CDR3. V was trimmed by 6 bases and J by 6 bases, leaving 15 bases between them. For the CDR3, the DNA is TGTGCCAGCAGACGCAGACTAGTTTCCGAGCAGTACTTC. This codes for CASRRRLVSEQYF.

This clone was picked up one time. V usage is TRBV4-2 and J usage is TRBJ2-7; TRBD2 aligns across 10 bases. After removal of 3 bases from V and 7 bases from J, the junction contained 6 bases not matched to a gene. In germline, CDR1 is LGHNA, CDR2 YNFKEQ. The CDR3 contains 14 residues. CDR3 protein: CASSQPSGSNEQYF. Here the CDR3 DNA reads TGTGCCAGCAGCCAGCCTAGCGGGAGTAATGAGCAGTACTTC.

This clone was seen only a few times. This chain joins TRBV6-1 and TRBJ2-7, with 7 bases aligning to TRBD1. The junction had 8 bases not matched to a gene; V was cut back by 5 bases and J by 4 bases. CDR3 length equals 14 residues. The germline CDR1 and CDR2 sequences are MNHNS and SASEGT. In DNA form, the CDR3 reads TGTGCCAGCAGTTCAACAGGGGACCGGTACGAGCAGTACTTC. Translating gives CASSSTGDRYEQYF.

This chain connects TRBV6-1 to TRBJ2-7; 9 bases map to TRBD1. The CDR3 has 15 amino acids. CDR1 and CDR2 from the germline V gene are MNHNS and SASEGT. Losses at the gene ends were 4 bases for V and 5 bases for J; bases not matched to a gene: 9. As DNA, the CDR3 is TGTGCCAGCAGTGGTATGGACAGGGGACGCGACGAGCAGTACTTC. Translation gives CASSGMDRGRDEQYF.

A remark on this clone: A read error may produce the germline difference seen at one junction end. The chain combines TRBV19 with TRBJ2-7; 7 nucleotides align to TRBD1. Germline CDR1 and CDR2: LNHDA and SQIVND (reference sequence). The CDR3 extends over 13 amino acids. CDR3 sequence (DNA): TGTGCCAGTAGCCCCGGGACAGACTACGAGCGGTACTTC. It is translated as CASSPGTDYERYF.

The V and J genes are TRBV19 and TRBJ1-1; D gene uncertain. The germline gives CDR1 LNHDA, CDR2 SQIVND (reference sequence). V lost 3 bases and J 1 base, leaving 6 bases between the germline ends. This CDR3 spans 13 amino acids. CDR3 sequence: CASSIGENTEAFF. For the CDR3, the DNA is TGTGCCAGTAGTATTGGAGAGAACACTGAAGCTTTCTTT.

The genes are TRBV2 and TRBJ1-3, with 8 positions matching TRBD1. This CDR3 spans 17 amino acids. Per the germline V gene, CDR1 is SNHLY and CDR2 is FYNNEI. The J segment lost 0 bases and the V segment lost 6 bases, leaving 10 bases of the junction unmatched. CDR3 in amino acids: CASRDQRQGRSGNTIYF. The CDR3 bases are TGTGCCAGCAGAGATCAAAGACAGGGGCGCTCTGGAAACACCATATATTTT.

This sequence joins TRBV5-6 and TRBJ1-5, with a possible D match to TRBD1 (5 bases). Germline V gene lookup returns CDR1 SGHDT and CDR2 YYEEEE. V lost 0 bases and J lost 7, with 11 bases in between. There are 14 residues in the CDR3. In DNA, the CDR3 is TGTGCCAGCAGCTTGGTGGGGGGTGGGCAGCCCCAGCATTTT. Residues: CASSLVGGGQPQHF.

The rearrangement links TRBV19 to TRBJ1-1, with D possibly being TRBD1 (5 bases). The CDR3 has 13 amino acids. The V end lost 1 base, the J end lost 8 bases, and 11 bases lay between the germline ends. Germline CDR1 and CDR2: LNHDA and SQIVND (reference sequence). The CDR3 loop reads CASSIGSGGEAFF. CDR3 nucleotides: TGTGCCAGTAGTATAGGATCCGGGGGGGAAGCTTTCTTT.

The DNA of the CDR3 is TGTGCCAGCAGCCTTTGGACTGAATGGGAGCAGTACTTC. This codes for CASSLWTEWEQYF. The chain links TRBV16 to TRBJ2-7; weak D call: TRBD2 (5 bases). With 4 bases removed from V and 7 bases from J, the gap between germline ends came to 14 bases. Germline CDR1 is KGHSY and CDR2 is FQNENV. The CDR3 contains 13 residues.

The V and J genes are TRBV27 and TRBJ2-3, with 9 bases identical to TRBD2. With V trimmed by 5 bases and J by 1 base, 13 bases remained unmatched. Germline V lookup: CDR1 MNHEY, CDR2 SMNVEV (reference sequence). The CDR3 length is 18 residues. CDR3 sequence: CASSPENRGLAGTDTQYF. Written as DNA, the CDR3 is TGTGCCAGCAGTCCGGAGAACAGGGGACTAGCAGGCACAGATACGCAGTATTTT.

The chain links TRBV5-1 to TRBJ2-3, with D possibly TRBD2 on 5 matching bases. The CDR3 has 14 amino acids. The germline V gene encodes CDR1 SGHRS and CDR2 YFSETQ. Trimming took off 4 bases at V and 5 bases at J, with 14 bases between the two ends. The chain's CDR3 is CASSIASREDTQYF. CDR3 in DNA: TGCGCCAGCAGCATAGCCTCGAGGGAAGATACGCAGTATTTT. Using reference TRBV5-1 and TRBJ2-3 for the parts outside the CDR3, the full variable domain is KAGVTQTPRYLIKTRGQQVTLSCSPISGHRSVSWYQQTPGQGLQFLFEYFSETQRNKGNFPGRFSGRQFSNSRSEMNVSTLELGDSALYLCASSIASREDTQYFGPGTRLTVL.

V is TRBV5-1 and J is TRBJ1-2, with D uncertain. The CDR3 length is 13 residues. Germline lookup yields CDR1 SGHRS and CDR2 YFSETQ. The V and J ends lost 0 bases and 5 bases respectively, with 8 bases between them. In nucleotides, the CDR3 is TGCGCCAGCAGCTTGGACAGCTTTTATGGCTACACCTTC. This gives the protein CASSLDSFYGYTF.

The chain carries TRBV2 and TRBJ2-1, with 9 nucleotides matching TRBD2. V was clipped by 1 base and J by 4 bases; unmatched bases: 14. Germline CDR1 reads SNHLY; CDR2 reads FYNNEI. This CDR3 is 19 amino acids long. The CDR3 here is CASSEVAVGAGGLYNEQFF. As DNA, the CDR3 is TGTGCCAGCAGTGAAGTAGCCGTAGGTGCGGGGGGGTTATACAATGAGCAGTTCTTC.

This CDR3 is CANRQGHYNSPLHF. CDR3 nucleotides: TGTGCCAACCGACAGGGACATTATAATTCACCCCTCCACTTT. The gene calls are TRBV27 and TRBJ1-6; 7 bases align to TRBD1. Germline CDR1 is MNHEY and CDR2 is SMNVEV (reference sequence). The CDR3 covers 14 residues. Trimming at V came to 10 bases and at J to 4 bases, leaving 7 bases not matched to a gene.

The rearrangement uses TRBV6-1 and TRBJ1-4; tentative D call: TRBD1 (6 bases). The CDR3 is 12 residues long. The germline V gene encodes CDR1 MNHNS and CDR2 SASEGT. Trimming removed 8 bases from V and 8 bases from J, with 12 bases in between. CDR3 DNA: TGTGCCAGCTGCAGGGGCTCGGAAAAACTGTTTTTT. Its translation: CASCRGSEKLFF.

The chain is built from TRBV7-9 and TRBJ1-2; 8 bases are a match to TRBD1. This CDR3 has 15 amino acids. Losses at the gene ends were 1 base for V and 7 bases for J; bases not matched to a gene: 8. Germline V gives CDR1 SEHNR, CDR2 FQNEAQ (reference sequence). CDR3 sequence: CASSLGTGGLSGYTF. CDR3 nucleotides: TGTGCCAGCAGCTTAGGCACAGGGGGGCTTAGTGGCTACACCTTC.

The CDR3 region is CAWSVGGGYEQYF. DNA for the CDR3: TGTGCCTGGAGTGTTGGGGGGGGCTACGAGCAGTACTTC. V is TRBV30 and J is TRBJ2-7, with 7 bases fitting TRBD2. There are 13 residues in the CDR3. Per the germline V gene, CDR1 is GTSNPN and CDR2 is SVGIG (reference sequence). With V trimmed by 0 bases and J by 3 bases, 2 bases remained unmatched.

The V gene is TRBV18, the J gene TRBJ2-3; 10 bases fit TRBD2. This CDR3 has 16 amino acids. Germline V lookup: CDR1 KGHSH, CDR2 LQKENI. J was trimmed by 10 bases and V by 6 bases; bases with no gene match: 16. The CDR3 here is CASSLVTSGTGVAQYF. The CDR3 region has the DNA TGTGCCAGCTCTCTCGTAACTAGCGGGACTGGAGTGGCGCAGTATTTT.

The rearrangement joins TRBV23-1 to TRBJ2-1, with 7 nucleotides matching TRBD1. TRBV23-1 is sorted into the ORF group, with uncertain function. Germline trimming cut 4 bases from V and 5 bases from J; bases unmatched to any gene: 11. The CDR3 covers 16 residues. The CDR3 is CASSLPDRVGNNEQFF. The CDR3 DNA reads as TGCGCCAGCAGTCTCCCCGACAGGGTGGGTAACAATGAGCAGTTCTTC.